This T cell receptor (beta chain) emerged from a study of cytomegalovirus exposure and HLA in healthy donors. General observations from the study: Later work found most CMV-associated TCR beta chains apparently HLA-restricted. Later analysis indicated greater clonal expansion among HLA-associated TCR beta chains than among equally common other chains.

Germline loops: CDR1 MDHEN, CDR2 SYDVKM. Trimming at V came to 6 bases and at J to 1 base, leaving 0 bases not matched to a gene. This CDR3 has 15 residues. As concerns this clone: Its antigen remains unidentified.

Both 60 Vbeta primers and 13 Jbeta primers went into the PCR. Assay: immunoSEQ multiplex PCR; the TCRdb copy retains only in-frame clones and omits some. The sample yields about 300,000 clones, roughly 89% seen once. Sequences were obtained from PBMCs. V is TRBV28 and J is TRBJ2-6; 10 bases agree with TRBD2. This clonotype originated in a man aged 35-49 years in good health and CMV-seropositive. CDR3 coding DNA: TGTGCCAGCAGACTAGCGGGATCTGGGGCCAACGTCCTGACTTTC. Translated: CASRLAGSGANVLTF.